The 25 T cell receptor beta chains in this list originate from one sample, sequenced in a study of CD8+ T cells in alopecia areata. cDNA serving as the sequencing template came from extracted, reverse transcribed RNA. Clones were read by immunoSEQ multiplex PCR, and TCRdb kept only the in-frame ones, dropping some. This repertoire shows some 170,000 clones, 59% found once; its top ten account for roughly 15%. Here the sequenced sample was CD4+ T cells sorted from blood, taken at week 0. The receptors stem from a human donor with alopecia areata.

The rearrangement links TRBV29-1 to TRBJ1-4; a weak D match, TRBD1 (6 bases). The CDR3 length is 13 residues. Germline V gene data show CDR1 as SQVTM and CDR2 as ANQGSEA. The V end was cut by 5 bases, the J end by 4 bases, with 11 bases between. The CDR3 DNA follows: TGCAGCGTTCGGGGACAAAGTAATGAAAAACTGTTTTTT. As protein: CSVRGQSNEKLFF.

Details on this clone: Different DNA sequences within this sample yield the same CDR3. The chain uses TRBV5-1 and TRBJ1-6; TRBD1 matches 9 bases. V dropped 3 bases and J dropped 10; count of bases not matched to a gene: 5. The germline gives CDR1 SGHRS, CDR2 YFSETQ. This CDR3 comprises 14 residues. CDR3: CASSSGQGDSPLHF. In nucleotides, the CDR3 is TGCGCCAGCAGCTCGGGACAGGGTGACTCACCCCTCCACTTT.

This clone was seen a few times. The chain combines TRBV10-3 with TRBJ1-1; maybe TRBD1 (5 bases). The germline CDR1 and CDR2 sequences are ENHRY and SYGVKD. V was clipped by 6 bases and J by 6 bases, with 20 bases between them. The CDR3 totals 15 residues. CDR3 protein: CAIRWRDGPNSEAFF. As DNA, the CDR3 is TGTGCCATCAGGTGGAGGGACGGCCCTAACTCTGAAGCTTTCTTT.

The chain has TRBV7-8 and TRBJ1-1; tentative D call: TRBD1 (5 bases). CDR3 size: 14 residues. From germline, CDR1 is SGHVS and CDR2 FQNEAQ. Deletions cut 1 base from V and 4 bases from J, with 10 bases between. The chain's CDR3 is CASSLGGGGTEAFF. In DNA form, the CDR3 reads TGTGCCAGCAGCTTAGGTGGGGGGGGCACTGAAGCTTTCTTT.

The rearrangement uses TRBV12-5 and TRBJ1-1, with unresolved D. CDR3 length: 15 amino acids. V was cut by 0 bases and J by 3 bases, with 11 bases left in between. Germline loops: CDR1 LGHNT, CDR2 FRNRAP. CDR3 sequence (DNA): TGTGCTAGTGGTTTGGTACTCGGGCGGGACACTGAAGCTTTCTTT. This gives the protein CASGLVLGRDTEAFF.

The chain recombines TRBV4-1 with TRBJ1-2, with 8 bases lining up with TRBD1. CDR3 size: 13 residues. V was clipped by 6 bases and J by 3 bases; unmatched bases: 3. Germline V gene lookup returns CDR1 MGHRA and CDR2 YSYEKL. The CDR3: CASRKTGDYGYTF. CDR3 sequence (DNA): TGCGCCAGCAGGAAGACAGGGGACTATGGCTACACCTTC.

The chain carries TRBV20-1 and TRBJ2-3; D gene uncertain. This CDR3 is 10 amino acids long. CDR1 is DFQATT and CDR2 is SNEGSKA in the germline V gene (reference sequence). V was shortened by 3 bases and J by 5 bases, with 3 bases between the two germline ends. CDR3 DNA: TGCAGTGCTAGTGGAGATACGCAGTATTTT. Its translation is CSASGDTQYF.

This clone has only a few counts. The chain carries TRBV7-2 and TRBJ2-7; D perhaps matches TRBD1 (6 bases). Germline V lookup: CDR1 SGHTA, CDR2 FQGNSA. The CDR3 extends over 15 amino acids. The ends were cut back, 1 base at V and 0 bases at J, with 10 bases in the middle. The CDR3 region is CASSLGQGSSYEQYF. The CDR3 DNA is TGTGCCAGCAGCTTAGGGCAGGGGAGCTCCTACGAGCAGTACTTC.

The genes are TRBV15 and TRBJ2-1; tentative D call: TRBD2 (5 bases). The germline V gene has CDR1 LNHNV and CDR2 YYDKDF (reference sequence). The CDR3 totals 16 residues. V shed 1 base and J shed 0 bases, with 10 bases lying between them. CDR3 bases: TGTGCCACCAGCAGAGTCGCGGGTCCCTCCTACAATGAGCAGTTCTTC. Protein sequence: CATSRVAGPSYNEQFF.

The rearrangement links TRBV29-1 to TRBJ1-1; D is unresolved. The V and J ends lost 6 bases and 7 bases respectively, with 18 bases between them. CDR3 length: 13 amino acids. Germline CDR1 and CDR2: SQVTM and ANQGSEA. This CDR3 reads CSVKLQLGGEAFF. The CDR3 nucleotides are TGCAGCGTCAAACTACAGTTAGGAGGTGAAGCTTTCTTT.

This clone turned up a few times. This chain uses TRBV7-9 with TRBJ2-2; no firm D call. Between the trimmed V and J ends, which lost 5 bases and 1 base, there was a span of 8 bases. CDR3 length: 14 amino acids. The germline CDR1 and CDR2 sequences are SEHNR and FQNEAQ (reference sequence). The chain's CDR3 is CASSQAGNTGELFF. The CDR3 nucleotides read TGTGCCAGCAGCCAGGCAGGGAACACCGGGGAGCTGTTTTTT.

J is TRBJ2-7 and V is TRBV2, with a weak D call TRBD2 (6 bases). Trimming removed 3 bases from V and 3 bases from J, with 12 bases in between. Germline CDR1 SNHLY, CDR2 FYNNEI. The CDR3 length is 14 residues. DNA for the CDR3: TGTGCCAGCAGTGAGGTAGAGGGACTCTACGAGCAGTACTTC. Translating it yields CASSEVEGLYEQYF.

This clone was seen a handful of times. V is TRBV30 and J is TRBJ1-2; D unclear. Trimming cost V 2 bases and J 7 bases, with 11 bases left between them. The CDR3 length is 12 residues. Germline lookup yields CDR1 GTSNPN and CDR2 SVGIG (reference sequence). CDR3 loop: CAWSRAASGYTF. In DNA form, the CDR3 reads TGTGCCTGGAGTAGGGCAGCTAGTGGCTACACCTTC. The full variable domain, in which reference TRBV30 and TRBJ1-2 provide the parts outside the CDR3, is SQTIHQWPATLVQPVGSPLSLECTVEGTSNPNLYWYRQAAGRGLQLLFYSVGIGQISSEVPQNLSASRPQDRQFILSSKKLLLSDSGFYLCAWSRAASGYTFGSGTRLTVV.

The count of this clone is one. V and J are TRBV6-6 and TRBJ1-1; 7 bases map to TRBD1. V shed 4 bases and J 0 bases; nucleotides not matched to a gene: 5. The CDR3 extends over 15 amino acids. In germline, CDR1 is MNHNY, CDR2 SVGAGI (reference sequence). CDR3 sequence reads: CASSSGTVLNTEAFF. DNA of the CDR3: TGTGCCAGCAGTTCGGGGACAGTCCTGAACACTGAAGCTTTCTTT.

The CDR3: CASSFSRVYGYTF. The CDR3 DNA follows: TGTGCCAGCAGTTTTAGCAGGGTCTATGGCTACACCTTC. This chain links TRBV6-5 with TRBJ1-2, with TRBD1 as a possible D gene (5 bases). Trimming left V 4 bases short and J 4 bases short, with 10 bases between. CDR3 length equals 13 residues. Germline V gene sequence: CDR1 MNHEY, CDR2 SVGAGI.

The chain is built from TRBV4-1 and TRBJ2-7; 8 positions agree with TRBD1. The CDR3 spans 15 residues. Germline V CDR1 and CDR2: MGHRA, YSYEKL. The V and J ends lost 3 bases and 6 bases, in that order; junction bases with no gene match: 10. As DNA, the CDR3 is TGCGCCAGCAGCCAGGCCGGGACAGGTCCCGGCGAGCAGTACTTC. It translates to CASSQAGTGPGEQYF.

As regards this clone: Other DNA sequences in the sample encode the same CDR3. This chain connects TRBV29-1 to TRBJ1-6, with TRBD1 matching over 9 bases. Germline trimming cut 6 bases from V and 7 bases from J; bases unmatched to any gene: 7. The CDR3 sequence is 14 residues long. The germline V gene has CDR1 SQVTM and CDR2 ANQGSEA. The CDR3 loop is CSVATGGGNSPLHF. The CDR3 nucleotides read TGCAGCGTCGCTACAGGGGGCGGCAATTCACCCCTCCACTTT.

J is TRBJ1-5 and V is TRBV15, with D possibly matching TRBD1 (6 bases). CDR3 length: 15 residues. Trimming left V 0 bases short and J 7 bases short, with 13 bases between. Per germline, CDR1 LNHNV and CDR2 YYDKDF (reference sequence). Here the CDR3 reads CATSREGGLWQPQHF. CDR3 DNA sequence: TGTGCCACCAGCAGAGAAGGGGGTCTTTGGCAGCCCCAGCATTTT.

The sample holds a few counts of this clone. The chain combines TRBV7-2 with TRBJ1-6; 8 bases are a match to TRBD1. CDR1 is SGHTA and CDR2 is FQGNSA in the germline V gene. The junction had 14 bases not matched to a gene; V was cut back by 3 bases and J by 10 bases. The CDR3 sequence is 17 residues long. The CDR3 protein is CASSFGSGGLRGSPLHF. The CDR3 coding sequence is TGTGCCAGCAGCTTTGGGTCAGGGGGCCTTCGCGGGTCACCCCTCCACTTT.

The chain has TRBV19 and TRBJ1-1; no clear D gene. The CDR3 extends over 15 amino acids. The germline gives CDR1 LNHDA, CDR2 SQIVND (reference sequence). Trimming pared 2 bases from V and 3 bases from J, leaving 13 bases between. In DNA form, the CDR3 reads TGTGCCAGTAGTATAATGGGTACGGCAGACACTGAAGCTTTCTTT. Residues: CASSIMGTADTEAFF.

The chain combines TRBV29-1 with TRBJ2-5; TRBD1 or TRBD2 may be the D gene (5 bases each). Germline CDR1 reads SQVTM; CDR2 reads ANQGSEA. The V and J ends lost 7 bases and 1 base respectively, with 10 bases between them. This CDR3 region has 12 residues. Here the CDR3 reads CSAVGVQETQYF. In DNA form, the CDR3 reads TGCAGCGCCGTGGGGGTCCAAGAGACCCAGTACTTC.

V gene TRBV5-6 combines with J gene TRBJ2-7; 7 bases map to TRBD1. V lost 3 bases and J lost 4; bases outside the gene matches: 10. Per germline, CDR1 SGHDT and CDR2 YYEEEE. The CDR3 sequence is 15 residues long. The CDR3 loop is CASSSRPGTAYEQYF. The DNA of the CDR3 is TGTGCCAGCAGCTCCCGCCCCGGGACAGCTTACGAGCAGTACTTC.

The V gene is TRBV5-1, the J gene TRBJ2-3, with D tentatively TRBD1 (6 bases). Germline CDR1 SGHRS, CDR2 YFSETQ. This CDR3 is 15 amino acids long. The V end was cut by 4 bases, the J end by 0 bases, with 12 bases between. CDR3 DNA: TGCGCCAGCAGCAGGATACAGGGCAGCACAGATACGCAGTATTTT. It translates to CASSRIQGSTDTQYF. Filled out from reference TRBV5-1 and TRBJ2-3, the complete variable domain reads KAGVTQTPRYLIKTRGQQVTLSCSPISGHRSVSWYQQTPGQGLQFLFEYFSETQRNKGNFPGRFSGRQFSNSRSEMNVSTLELGDSALYLCASSRIQGSTDTQYFGPGTRLTVL.

This chain uses TRBV6-5 with TRBJ2-2; either TRBD1 or TRBD2 may supply D (6 bases each). Germline V CDR1 and CDR2: MNHEY, SVGAGI. V lost 1 base, J lost 4 bases, and 13 bases lay in between. This CDR3 comprises 16 residues. CDR3 loop: CASSYWGARSTGELFF. In DNA, the CDR3 is TGTGCCAGCAGTTACTGGGGGGCCAGGAGCACCGGGGAGCTGTTTTTT.

This clone was counted a few times. V is TRBV6-1 and J is TRBJ2-1; D gene unclear. The V end was cut by 5 bases, the J end by 4 bases, with 0 bases between. This CDR3 is built from 10 residues. The V gene's germline CDR1 is MNHNS and CDR2 SASEGT. The CDR3 DNA sequence: TGTGCCAGCAGTTACAATGAGCAGTTCTTC. Amino acid sequence: CASSYNEQFF.